Each of the 3 T cell receptor beta chains below was sequenced from the same sample in a study of T cell responses to AZD1222 COVID-19 vaccine (dated by TCRdb to the early 2020s). Receptors were amplified or captured by the immunoSEQ multiplex PCR assay. Held by TCRdb, this immuneACCESS table contains in-frame sequences only and omits some clones. Under half of the omission traces to an unresolved V gene where checked; the cause of the rest is unknown. The sample table lists tens of thousands of clones, around 90% of them with a count of one. The ten largest make up over 3.5% of the sample. The sample's time point label, in plain terms: baseline before first vaccination. The material was peripheral blood, obtained on day 0 of AZD1222 vaccination. The receptors come from an adult in good health.

This rearrangement joins TRBV6-5 to TRBJ2-1; 7 nucleotides match TRBD2. Trimming cost V 6 bases and J 7 bases; bases outside gene matches: 12. The CDR3 has 15 residues. Germline values: CDR1 MNHEY, CDR2 SVGAGI. CDR3 region: CASSPSVGGGNEQFF. CDR3 coding DNA: TGTGCCAGCAGCCCGTCAGTGGGGGGGGGTAATGAGCAGTTCTTC.

The chain is built from TRBV3-1 (or the pseudogene TRBV3-2) and TRBJ2-1; either TRBD1 or TRBD2 may supply D (6 bases each). CDR3 size: 15 residues. V lost 5 bases and J 5 bases, leaving 16 bases between the germline ends. Germline V gene lookup returns CDR1 LGHDT and CDR2 YNNKEL (reference sequence). CDR3 bases: TGTGCCAGCAGCTTCGCGGGGACAAGGGACAATGAGCAGTTCTTC. Translation gives CASSFAGTRDNEQFF.

This clone was seen just once. The V call is TRBV6-5, the J call TRBJ2-2; D remains ambiguous. The V gene's germline CDR1 is MNHEY and CDR2 SVGAGI. The CDR3 runs to 15 residues. V shed 5 bases and J shed 6 bases, with 16 bases lying between them. For the CDR3, the DNA is TGTGCCAGCAGTAGAGGACCTTTCGAGGCCGGGGAGCTGTTTTTT. Protein: CASSRGPFEAGELFF.